The 17 T cell receptor beta chains given below trace back to one sample, sequenced in a study of T cell clonotyping in hematopoietic cell transplantation. Clones were sequenced by immunoSEQ multiplex PCR, and TCRdb holds only the in-frame ones, with some missing. The sample records more than 15,000 clones, about 57% being singletons. The sequences come from PBMCs, collected 30 days after allogeneic stem cell transplant. These receptors originate from a male patient in his fifties who had an allogeneic stem cell transplant from an unrelated donor, so T cells may come from the graft donor. Some clones in this sample may be carry-over from other donors' samples.

V and J are TRBV30 and TRBJ1-5; 8 bases fit TRBD1. The CDR3 extends over 13 amino acids. J was trimmed by 4 bases and V by 5 bases; bases with no gene match: 4. From germline, CDR1 is GTSNPN and CDR2 SVGIG (reference sequence). CDR3 in DNA: TGTGCCTGGGACAGGGGTAGTAATCAGCCCCAGCATTTT. This encodes CAWDRGSNQPQHF.

The V and J genes are TRBV9 and TRBJ2-7, with 7 bases identical to TRBD1. CDR3 length: 14 residues. The V gene end was trimmed by 5 bases and the J gene end by 4 bases; junction bases not matched to a gene: 9. Germline-derived CDR1 and CDR2 are SGDLS and YYNGEE. CDR3 sequence (DNA): TGTGCCAGCAGTTCTCCACCGGACAGGTACGAGCAGTACTTC. It translates to CASSSPPDRYEQYF. Based on the CDR3 plus reference TRBV9 and TRBJ2-7, the full variable domain is DSGVTQTPKHLITATGQRVTLRCSPRSGDLSVYWYQQSLDQGLQFLIQYYNGEERAKGNILERFSAQQFPDLHSELNLSSLELGDSALYFCASSSPPDRYEQYFGPGTRLTVT.

This clone is medium-sized (0.01 to 0.1%) in the sample. The V call is TRBV7-9, the J call TRBJ1-2; no clear D gene. The V gene's germline CDR1 is SEHNR and CDR2 FQNEAQ (reference sequence). The CDR3 is made up of 15 amino acids. Trimming cost V 6 bases and J 3 bases, with 17 bases left between them. The CDR3 DNA reads TGTGCCAGCAGTGGTGTCGGCAAGCTTGACTATGGCTACACCTTC. The encoded protein is CASSGVGKLDYGYTF.

The V gene is TRBV30, the J gene TRBJ1-1, with TRBD1 identical over 8 bases. The germline V gene encodes CDR1 GTSNPN and CDR2 SVGIG (reference sequence). There are 14 residues in the CDR3. After removal of 0 bases from V and 4 bases from J, the junction contained 4 bases not matched to a gene. This CDR3 reads CAWSVRTGSTEAFF. CDR3 sequence (DNA): TGTGCCTGGAGTGTAAGGACAGGGTCCACTGAAGCTTTCTTT.

The chain carries TRBV9 and TRBJ1-1; D is undetermined. The CDR3 length is 16 residues. The V and J ends lost 0 bases and 0 bases respectively, with 12 bases between them. Germline V gives CDR1 SGDLS, CDR2 YYNGEE. As DNA, the CDR3 is TGTGCCAGCAGCGTAGAGGGTGGAACAATGAACACTGAAGCTTTCTTT. This sequence encodes CASSVEGGTMNTEAFF.

The CDR3, as DNA: TGTGCCAGCACCCGGACAGGGAACACTGAAGCTTTCTTT. It encodes CASTRTGNTEAFF. J is TRBJ1-1 and V is TRBV6-6; TRBD1 matches 7 bases. Trimming removed 7 bases from V and 1 base from J; junction bases left unmatched: 3. Germline V gene data show CDR1 as MNHNY and CDR2 as SVGAGI (reference sequence). The CDR3 length is 13 residues.

This clone showed up just a few times. The gene calls are TRBV25-1 and TRBJ1-6; D is undetermined. The V end lost 2 bases, the J end lost 7 bases, and 6 bases lay between the germline ends. Germline V lookup: CDR1 MGHDK, CDR2 SYGVNS. This CDR3 has 13 residues. The CDR3: CASSELGNSPLHF. Here the CDR3 DNA reads TGTGCCAGCAGTGAACTCGGGAATTCACCCCTCCACTTT. Together with reference TRBV25-1 and TRBJ1-6, the CDR3 gives the full variable domain: EADIYQTPRYLVIGTGKKITLECSQTMGHDKMYWYQQDPGMELHLIHYSYGVNSTEKGDLSSESTVSRIRTEHFPLTLESARPSHTSQYLCASSELGNSPLHFGNGTRLTVT.

The chain has TRBV29-1 and TRBJ1-1; 8 nucleotides agree with TRBD1. The CDR3 has 13 amino acids. Germline V lookup: CDR1 SQVTM, CDR2 ANQGSEA. With V trimmed by 8 bases and J by 6 bases, 11 bases remained unmatched. The CDR3 region has the DNA TGCAGCCAAATAGGACAGGGAGGTCCTGAAGCTTTCTTT. Its translation is CSQIGQGGPEAFF.

Written as DNA, the CDR3 is TGTGCCAGCAGTTACTCGAGAACTTTGGGGGGCACTGAAGCTTTCTTT. Its protein is CASSYSRTLGGTEAFF. This chain links TRBV6-5 with TRBJ1-1; a possible D gene is TRBD1 (5 bases). Per the germline V gene, CDR1 is MNHEY and CDR2 is SVGAGI. Deletions cut 0 bases from V and 4 bases from J, with 15 bases between. The CDR3 runs 16 residues.

This clone was observed a handful of times. The DNA for the CDR3 is TGTGCCAGCAGTGAAGCGCGGTACACTGAAGCTTTCTTT. Amino acids: CASSEARYTEAFF. J is TRBJ1-1 and V is TRBV6-1; no reliable D call. Germline V CDR1 and CDR2: MNHNS, SASEGT. V dropped 0 bases and J dropped 3 bases, with 5 bases sitting between them. This CDR3 has 13 residues.

The chain uses TRBV29-1 and TRBJ1-2; D is possibly TRBD1 (5 bases). V was trimmed by 4 bases and J by 3 bases, leaving 9 bases between them. CDR1 and CDR2 from the germline V gene are SQVTM and ANQGSEA. The CDR3 spans 12 residues. CDR3 in amino acids: CSVVETDYGYTF. In DNA form, the CDR3 reads TGCAGCGTTGTCGAGACAGACTATGGCTACACCTTC.

The chain has TRBV6-5 and TRBJ2-5; D possibly corresponds to TRBD2 (5 bases). Trimming took 6 bases from V and 11 from J, leaving 25 bases between them. The CDR3 loop spans 15 amino acids. Germline V gene data show CDR1 as MNHEY and CDR2 as SVGAGI. CDR3 DNA sequence: TGTGCCAGCAGCCCCCCCCTCGGCGGGTCATATGAGCAGTACTTC. Its protein product is CASSPPLGGSYEQYF.

J is TRBJ1-1 and V is TRBV14, with unresolved D. Germline lookup yields CDR1 SGHDN and CDR2 FVKESK. With 0 bases removed from V and 2 bases from J, the gap between germline ends came to 13 bases. The CDR3 contains 16 residues. In nucleotides, the CDR3 is TGTGCCAGCAGCCAAGAGAGTCAGCTGAGAAACACTGAAGCTTTCTTT. It codes for CASSQESQLRNTEAFF.

This clone appeared a single time. The CDR3 is CASSLQRGGSYNEQFF. The CDR3 nucleotides are TGTGCCAGCAGCCTTCAGCGGGGGGGATCTTACAATGAGCAGTTCTTC. The chain recombines TRBV4-2 with TRBJ2-1; 10 bases align to TRBD2. This CDR3 spans 16 amino acids. The ends lost 4 bases at V and 4 bases at J; junction bases unmatched: 7. In germline, CDR1 is LGHNA, CDR2 YNFKEQ.

This clone was seen only a few times. V is TRBV19 and J is TRBJ1-1; no reliable D call. CDR3 length equals 13 residues. Germline loops: CDR1 LNHDA, CDR2 SQIVND (reference sequence). With 0 bases removed from V and 1 base from J, the gap between germline ends came to 3 bases. This CDR3 is CASSIESNTEAFF. CDR3 nucleotides: TGTGCCAGTAGTATAGAGTCGAACACTGAAGCTTTCTTT. Full variable domain (rest looked up from reference TRBV19 and TRBJ1-1): DGGITQSPKYLFRKEGQNVTLSCEQNLNHDAMYWYRQDPGQGLRLIYYSQIVNDFQKGDIAEGYSVSREKKESFPLTVTSAQKNPTAFYLCASSIESNTEAFFGQGTRLTVV.

This clone was observed a few times. The chain employs TRBV30 and TRBJ1-6, with 10 bases identical to TRBD1. CDR3 size: 13 residues. Germline V gene data show CDR1 as GTSNPN and CDR2 as SVGIG (reference sequence). The J segment lost 14 bases and the V segment lost 5 bases, leaving 9 bases of the junction unmatched. CDR3 sequence reads: CAWCRQGARALHF. As DNA, the CDR3 is TGTGCCTGGTGCCGACAGGGGGCGCGGGCCCTCCACTTT.

This sequence joins TRBV27 and TRBJ1-2; TRBD1 might be the D (6 bases). Trimming took off 2 bases at V and 0 bases at J, with 10 bases between the two ends. The CDR3 sequence is 15 residues long. Per the germline V gene, CDR1 is MNHEY and CDR2 is SMNVEV (reference sequence). The CDR3 DNA reads TGTGCCAGCAGTTTAATAGGGGGACCTAACTATGGCTACACCTTC. Translating it yields CASSLIGGPNYGYTF.